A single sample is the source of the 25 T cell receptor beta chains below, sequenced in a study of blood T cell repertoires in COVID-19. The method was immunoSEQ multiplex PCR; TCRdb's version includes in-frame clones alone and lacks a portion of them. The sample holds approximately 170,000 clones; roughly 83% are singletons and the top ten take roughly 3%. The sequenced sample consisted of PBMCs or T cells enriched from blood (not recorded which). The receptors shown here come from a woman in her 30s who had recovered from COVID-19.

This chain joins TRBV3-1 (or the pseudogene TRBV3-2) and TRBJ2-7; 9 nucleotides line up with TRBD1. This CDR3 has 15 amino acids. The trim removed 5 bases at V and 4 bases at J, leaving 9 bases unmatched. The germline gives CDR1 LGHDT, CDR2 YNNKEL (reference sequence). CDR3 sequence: CASSVRDRVSYEQYF. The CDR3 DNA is TGTGCCAGCAGCGTCCGGGACAGGGTGTCTTACGAGCAGTACTTC.

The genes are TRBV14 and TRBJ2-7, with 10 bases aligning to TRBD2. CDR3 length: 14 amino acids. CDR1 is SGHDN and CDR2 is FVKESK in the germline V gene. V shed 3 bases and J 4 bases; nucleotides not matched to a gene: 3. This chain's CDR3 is CASSQAGLAYEQYF. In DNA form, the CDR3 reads TGTGCCAGCAGCCAGGCGGGACTAGCGTACGAGCAGTACTTC.

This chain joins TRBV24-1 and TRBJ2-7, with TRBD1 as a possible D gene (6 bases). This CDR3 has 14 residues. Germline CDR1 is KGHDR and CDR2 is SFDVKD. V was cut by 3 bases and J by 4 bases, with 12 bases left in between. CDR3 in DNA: TGTGCCACCAGTGATCAGTCCAGGGGTTACGAGCAGTACTTC. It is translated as CATSDQSRGYEQYF.

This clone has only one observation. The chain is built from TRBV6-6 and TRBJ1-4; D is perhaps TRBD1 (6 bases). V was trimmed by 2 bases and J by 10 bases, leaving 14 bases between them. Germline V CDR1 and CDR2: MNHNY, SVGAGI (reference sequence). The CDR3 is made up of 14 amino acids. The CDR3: CASSYIGPRGKLFF. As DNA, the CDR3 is TGTGCCAGCAGTTACATAGGGCCCAGGGGAAAACTGTTTTTT.

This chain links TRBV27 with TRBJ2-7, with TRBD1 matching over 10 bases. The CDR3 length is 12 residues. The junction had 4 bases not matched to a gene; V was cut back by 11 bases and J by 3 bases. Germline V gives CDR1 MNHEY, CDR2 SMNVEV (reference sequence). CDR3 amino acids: CAGGDRGYEQYF. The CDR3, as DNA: TGTGCCGGGGGGGACAGGGGCTACGAGCAGTACTTC.

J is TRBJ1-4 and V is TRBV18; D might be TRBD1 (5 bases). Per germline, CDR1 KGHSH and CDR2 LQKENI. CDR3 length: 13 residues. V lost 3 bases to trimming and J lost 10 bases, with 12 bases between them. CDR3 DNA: TGTGCCAGCTCACCGACAGTTGTTAGAAAACTGTTTTTT. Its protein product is CASSPTVVRKLFF.

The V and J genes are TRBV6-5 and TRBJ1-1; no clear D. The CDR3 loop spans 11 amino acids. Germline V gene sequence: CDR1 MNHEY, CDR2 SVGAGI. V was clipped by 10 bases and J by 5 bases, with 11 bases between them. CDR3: CATRGGTEAFF. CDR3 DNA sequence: TGTGCCACCCGGGGAGGGACTGAAGCTTTCTTT.

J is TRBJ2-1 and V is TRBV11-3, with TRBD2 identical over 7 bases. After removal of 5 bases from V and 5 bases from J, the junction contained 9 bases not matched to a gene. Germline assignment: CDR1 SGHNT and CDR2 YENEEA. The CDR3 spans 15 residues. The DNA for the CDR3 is TGTGCCAGCAGCGCTGGGGGAGGGGACCACAATGAGCAGTTCTTC. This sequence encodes CASSAGGGDHNEQFF.

The CDR3 reads CASMQSRGLANTGELFF. The CDR3 coding sequence is TGTGCCAGTATGCAATCCCGCGGCCTCGCGAACACCGGGGAGCTGTTTTTT. This sequence joins TRBV2 and TRBJ2-2; D is ambiguous. The CDR3 totals 17 residues. V was cut by 9 bases and J by 0 bases, with 20 bases left in between. In germline, CDR1 is SNHLY, CDR2 FYNNEI.

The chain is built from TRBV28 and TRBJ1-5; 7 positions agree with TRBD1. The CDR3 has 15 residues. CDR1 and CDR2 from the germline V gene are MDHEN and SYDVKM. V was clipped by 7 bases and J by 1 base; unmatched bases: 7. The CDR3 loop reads CASNYRGLSNQPQHF. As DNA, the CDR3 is TGTGCCAGCAACTACAGGGGTTTGAGCAATCAGCCCCAGCATTTT.

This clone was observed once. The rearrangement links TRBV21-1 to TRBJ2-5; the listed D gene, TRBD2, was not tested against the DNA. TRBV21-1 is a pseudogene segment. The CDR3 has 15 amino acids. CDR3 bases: TGTGCCAGCAGCAAAGTGGGGGGAAGCGGGGTTACCCAGTACTTC. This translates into CASSKVGGSGVTQYF.

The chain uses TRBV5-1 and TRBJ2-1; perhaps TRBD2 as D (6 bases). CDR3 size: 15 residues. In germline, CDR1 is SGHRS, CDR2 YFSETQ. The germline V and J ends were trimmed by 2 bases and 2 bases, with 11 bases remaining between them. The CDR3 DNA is TGCGCCAGCAGCTTTGGCGGGGAAACCTACAATGAGCAGTTCTTC. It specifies CASSFGGETYNEQFF.

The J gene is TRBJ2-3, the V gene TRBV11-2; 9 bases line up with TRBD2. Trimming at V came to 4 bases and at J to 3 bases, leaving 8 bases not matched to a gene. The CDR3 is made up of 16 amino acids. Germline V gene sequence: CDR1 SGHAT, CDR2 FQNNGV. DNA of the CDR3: TGTGCCAGCAGCTGGGGACTAGCTACCAGTACAGATACGCAGTATTTT. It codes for CASSWGLATSTDTQYF.

The CDR3 here is CASSPLGTGGRSNQPQHF. The CDR3 nucleotides read TGTGCCAGCTCACCATTAGGGACAGGGGGACGAAGCAATCAGCCCCAGCATTTT. The chain joins TRBV18 to TRBJ1-5; 11 bases agree with TRBD1. With 2 bases clipped from V and 1 base from J, the junction kept 7 bases outside the gene matches. This CDR3 spans 18 amino acids. Germline V gene lookup returns CDR1 KGHSH and CDR2 LQKENI.

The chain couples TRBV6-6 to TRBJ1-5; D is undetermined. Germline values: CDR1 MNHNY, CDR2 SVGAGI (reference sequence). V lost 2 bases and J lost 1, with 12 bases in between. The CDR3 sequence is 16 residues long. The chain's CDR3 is CASSYSPQFSNQPQHF. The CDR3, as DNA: TGTGCCAGCAGTTACAGTCCCCAGTTCAGCAATCAGCCCCAGCATTTT.

This chain's CDR3 is CASSLEGQPTYEQYF. Here the CDR3 DNA reads TGTGCCAGCAGCTTAGAGGGACAGCCTACCTACGAGCAGTACTTC. V and J are TRBV11-2 and TRBJ2-7; 7 bases fit TRBD1. The V gene end was trimmed by 0 bases and the J gene end by 2 bases; junction bases not matched to a gene: 4. This CDR3 has 15 residues. Germline V gene data show CDR1 as SGHAT and CDR2 as FQNNGV.

CDR3 sequence reads: CASSRRLTTYTGELFF. The DNA of the CDR3 is TGTGCCAGCAGCCGGAGACTCACTACTTACACCGGGGAGCTGTTTTTT. The chain couples TRBV11-2 to TRBJ2-2; no firm D call. The germline CDR1 and CDR2 sequences are SGHAT and FQNNGV. This CDR3 is 16 amino acids long. The germline V and J ends were trimmed by 5 bases and 3 bases, with 16 bases remaining between them.

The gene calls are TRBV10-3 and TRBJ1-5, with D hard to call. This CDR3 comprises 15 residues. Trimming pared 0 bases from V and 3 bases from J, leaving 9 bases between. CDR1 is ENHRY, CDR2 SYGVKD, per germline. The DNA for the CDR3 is TGTGCCATCAGTGAGTCCGATGACTCCAATCAGCCCCAGCATTTT. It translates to CAISESDDSNQPQHF.

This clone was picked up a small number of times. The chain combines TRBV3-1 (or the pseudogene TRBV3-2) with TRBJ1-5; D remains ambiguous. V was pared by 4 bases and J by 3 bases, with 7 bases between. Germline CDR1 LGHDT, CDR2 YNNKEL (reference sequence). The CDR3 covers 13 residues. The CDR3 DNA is TGTGCCAGCAGCCCCCGGGACAATCAGCCCCAGCATTTT. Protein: CASSPRDNQPQHF.

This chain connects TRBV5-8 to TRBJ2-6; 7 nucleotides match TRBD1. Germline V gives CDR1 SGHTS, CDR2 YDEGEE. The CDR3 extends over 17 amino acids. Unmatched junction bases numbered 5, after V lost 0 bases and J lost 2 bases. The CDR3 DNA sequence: TGTGCCAGCAGCTTGGGACAGGGCCTCCCTGGGGCCAACGTCCTGACTTTC. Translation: CASSLGQGLPGANVLTF.

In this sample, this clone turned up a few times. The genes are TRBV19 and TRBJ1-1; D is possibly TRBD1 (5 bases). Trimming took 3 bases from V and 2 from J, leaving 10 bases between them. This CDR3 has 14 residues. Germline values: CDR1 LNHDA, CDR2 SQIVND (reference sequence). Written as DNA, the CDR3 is TGTGCCAGTAGTATCGGCAGGGTTAACACTGAAGCTTTCTTT. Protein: CASSIGRVNTEAFF.

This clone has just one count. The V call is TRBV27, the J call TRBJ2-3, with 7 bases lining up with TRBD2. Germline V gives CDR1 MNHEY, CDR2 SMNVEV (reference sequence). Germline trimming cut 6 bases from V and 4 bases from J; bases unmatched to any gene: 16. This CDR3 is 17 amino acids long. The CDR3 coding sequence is TGTGCCAGCAGGTTAGCGTTAGCGGGTCTGGGATCAGATACGCAGTATTTT. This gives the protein CASRLALAGLGSDTQYF.

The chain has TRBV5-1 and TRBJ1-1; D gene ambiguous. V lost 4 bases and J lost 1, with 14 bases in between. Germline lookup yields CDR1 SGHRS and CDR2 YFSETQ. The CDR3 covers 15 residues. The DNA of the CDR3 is TGCGCCAGCAGCCCATACTTAGGAGGGAACACTGAAGCTTTCTTT. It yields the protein CASSPYLGGNTEAFF.

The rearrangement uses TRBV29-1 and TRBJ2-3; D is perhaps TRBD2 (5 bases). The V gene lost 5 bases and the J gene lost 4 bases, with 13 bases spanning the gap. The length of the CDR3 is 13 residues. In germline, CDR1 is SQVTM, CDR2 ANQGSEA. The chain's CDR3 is CSVLRTEADTQYF. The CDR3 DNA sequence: TGCAGCGTTCTGAGGACGGAGGCAGATACGCAGTATTTT.

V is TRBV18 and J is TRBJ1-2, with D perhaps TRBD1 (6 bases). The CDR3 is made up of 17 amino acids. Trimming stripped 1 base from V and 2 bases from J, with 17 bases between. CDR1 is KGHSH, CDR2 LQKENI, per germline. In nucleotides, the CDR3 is TGTGCCAGCTCACCACTGGGGACACCCGGCCTCAACTATGGCTACACCTTC. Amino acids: CASSPLGTPGLNYGYTF.